The 9 T cell receptor beta chains reported below all come from one sample, sequenced in a study of tumor and adjacent non-tumor tissue in lung cancer. The library came from three nested PCR rounds adapted from ARM-PCR protocols. TCRdb reprocessed the multiplex PCR reads via MiXCR and lists one record per CDR3 protein. The sample gives about 76,000 distinct CDR3 sequences, less than 75% of which show up once; about 12% is in the top ten. This sample's RNA came from whole unsorted tissue. What was sequenced was lung tumor tissue. These TCRs come from a woman in her 70s with non-small cell lung cancer.

The chain links TRBV6-5 to TRBJ2-2, with 8 nucleotides matching TRBD2. V trimming: 11 bases; J trimming: 4 bases; junction bases outside the gene matches: 6. The CDR3 contains 13 residues. Germline V gives CDR1 MNHEY, CDR2 SVGAGI. CDR3 loop: CASSGGLTGELFF. The CDR3 region has the DNA TGTGCCTCTTCGGGGGGGCTCACCGGGGAGCTGTTTTTT.

Concerning this clonotype: Compared with germline, one end of the junction differs, possibly owing to a read error. The chain is built from TRBV11-3 and TRBJ1-3; maybe TRBD1 (5 bases). Germline V gives CDR1 SGHNT, CDR2 YENEEA. CDR3 length equals 19 residues. The CDR3 is CANSQGHGTTNNSVNTIYF. DNA for the CDR3: TGTGCCAACAGCCAAGGACATGGAACCACAAATAACTCTGTAAACACCATATATTTT.

The chain joins TRBV6-1 to TRBJ2-7; possible D gene TRBD1, 6 bases. There are 14 residues in the CDR3. Trimming removed 4 bases from V and 4 bases from J, with 14 bases in between. From germline, CDR1 is MNHNS and CDR2 SASEGT. CDR3 region: CASSGSLTGYEQYF. In DNA, the CDR3 is TGTGCCAGCAGTGGAAGTCTCACAGGGTACGAGCAGTACTTC.

A single count supports this clonotype. The chain uses TRBV7-8 and TRBJ1-1, with a weak D call TRBD1 (5 bases). Germline V gene data show CDR1 as SGHVS and CDR2 as FQNEAQ. CDR3 length equals 12 residues. Trimming removed 1 base at V and 14 bases at J, with 14 bases between. The CDR3 reads CASSLGGRRAFF. As DNA, the CDR3 is TGTGCCAGCAGCTTAGGGGGCCGGCGAGCCTTCTTT. The whole variable domain, filled in from reference TRBV7-8 and TRBJ1-1, reads GAGVSQSPRYKVAKRGQDVALRCDPISGHVSLFWYQQALGQGPEFLTYFQNEAQLDKSGLPSDRFFAERPEGSVSTLKIQRTQQEDSAVYLCASSLGGRRAFFGQGTRLTVV.

The V and J genes are TRBV12-3 or TRBV12-4 and TRBJ2-1; D is undetermined. CDR3 length: 11 residues. This CDR3 reads CTNTLAMTQFF. The CDR3 DNA reads as TGTACCAACACCCTCGCTATGACGCAGTTCTTC.

The table lists this clonotype with a count of one. The CDR3 carries no conserved terminal phenylalanine or tryptophan, so it likely arises from a read error. The rearrangement uses TRBV11-3 and TRBJ2-1, with D unresolved. The CDR3 totals 15 residues. CDR1 and CDR2 from the germline V gene are SGHNT and YENEEA. Trimming removed 9 bases at V and 4 bases at J, with 19 bases between. CDR3 coding DNA: TGTGCCAGTAGCCGGACCGGGTCGTTATACAATGAGCAGTTCCTC. Translating it yields CASSRTGSLYNEQFL.

As for this clonotype: It may be a read error: a sequence one base away is much more abundant. The J gene is TRBJ1-3, the V gene TRBV7-8; no firm D call. The V gene's germline CDR1 is SGHVS and CDR2 FQNEAQ. CDR3 length equals 12 residues. The CDR3 region is CASSSPGKTIYF. CDR3 coding DNA: TGTGCCAGCAGCTCGCCCGGAAAGACCATATATTTT.

As concerns this clonotype: This may be a read error, as it is one base from a much larger clone. The CDR3 loop reads CASNLVASGRAGYNEQFF. The CDR3 DNA is TGTGCCAGTAACTTGGTTGCTAGCGGGAGGGCCGGATACAATGAGCAGTTCTTC. V gene TRBV19 combines with J gene TRBJ2-1, with 12 bases aligning to TRBD2. V gave up 7 bases and J gave up 4 bases; unmatched junction bases: 14. Germline V gene sequence: CDR1 LNHDA, CDR2 SQIVND (reference sequence). The CDR3 is 18 residues long.

The chain recombines TRBV16 with TRBJ1-1, with a possible D match to TRBD1 (5 bases). CDR1 and CDR2 from the germline V gene are KGHSY and FQNENV. The CDR3 has 15 residues. With 4 bases removed from V and 1 base from J, the gap between germline ends came to 13 bases. The CDR3, as DNA: TGTGCCAGCAGCCCGTACGTAGGGGCGAACACTGAAGCTTTCTTT. The encoded protein is CASSPYVGANTEAFF.